These 24 T cell receptor beta chains share one sample of origin, sequenced in a study of blood T cell repertoires in COVID-19 (dated by TCRdb to the early 2020s). The library was built by means of the immunoSEQ multiplex PCR assay. As stored in TCRdb, this immuneACCESS dataset retains in-frame rearrangements with V and J assigned. A fraction of the clones does not appear; measured against another copy, unresolved V genes explain less than half of the discrepancy, and the remainder lacks a known reason. This sample gives some 200,000 clones in total; 85% to 90% of them show up just once. The ten largest clonotypes hold about 6% of the sample. Sequenced input: peripheral blood. The receptors derive from a man older than 75 with acute or convalescent COVID-19.

In this sample, this clone turned up a few times. The V and J genes are TRBV6-2 or TRBV6-3 and TRBJ1-2; D possibly corresponds to TRBD1 (6 bases). Germline assignment: CDR1 MNHEY and CDR2 SVGEGT. The CDR3 is 15 amino acids. Trimming cost V 5 bases and J 6 bases, with 19 bases left between them. The CDR3 DNA follows: TGTGCCAGCAGTGAGATAAACAGGGTGGAGGATGGCTACACCTTC. Its protein product is CASSEINRVEDGYTF.

This clone appeared a single time. The chain is built from TRBV7-2 and TRBJ2-5; 9 bases match TRBD1. The CDR3 consists of 15 residues. Germline CDR1 and CDR2: SGHTA and FQGNSA. J gave up 5 bases and V 4 bases, and 8 bases lay outside the gene matches. CDR3 nucleotides: TGTGCCAGCAGCTCGCTACAGGGGGCGGAGGAGACCCAGTACTTC. Its translation: CASSSLQGAEETQYF.

This clone was seen a few times. The chain carries TRBV7-2 and TRBJ1-4; 11 bases fit TRBD1. Germline CDR1 SGHTA, CDR2 FQGNSA. The ends lost 6 bases at V and 4 bases at J; junction bases unmatched: 4. This CDR3 comprises 15 residues. Written as DNA, the CDR3 is TGTGCCAGCAGACTGGGGACAGGGGGTAATGAAAAACTGTTTTTT. Translation gives CASRLGTGGNEKLFF.

CDR3 sequence (DNA): TGTGCCAGCATCTATAAGGCAGGGTCTAACACTGAAGCTTTCTTT. It codes for CASIYKAGSNTEAFF. The chain employs TRBV6-5 and TRBJ1-1; maybe TRBD1 (5 bases). The length of the CDR3 is 15 residues. Trimming pared 7 bases from V and 2 bases from J, leaving 17 bases between. Germline V gene lookup returns CDR1 MNHEY and CDR2 SVGAGI.

This clone was recorded once. The V and J genes are TRBV7-9 and TRBJ1-1, with 8 positions matching TRBD1. J gave up 7 bases and V 4 bases, and 8 bases lay outside the gene matches. The CDR3 totals 14 residues. Per the germline V gene, CDR1 is SEHNR and CDR2 is FQNEAQ (reference sequence). In nucleotides, the CDR3 is TGTGCCAGCAGCTCAAGACAGGGGCGGGATGAAGCTTTCTTT. It specifies CASSSRQGRDEAFF.

The CDR3 spells CASSFQGQPWGYTF. Here the CDR3 DNA reads TGTGCCAGCAGTTTCCAAGGACAGCCTTGGGGCTACACCTTC. The chain has TRBV28 and TRBJ1-2; maybe TRBD1 (6 bases). V gave up 3 bases and J gave up 8 bases, with 16 bases separating them. The CDR3 totals 14 residues. CDR1 is MDHEN and CDR2 is SYDVKM in the germline V gene.

The chain is built from TRBV4-1 and TRBJ2-7; 9 bases are shared with TRBD1. Germline CDR1 MGHRA, CDR2 YSYEKL. This CDR3 has 15 amino acids. The J segment lost 7 bases and the V segment lost 4 bases, leaving 11 bases of the junction unmatched. The CDR3 sequence is CASSLSGTGTFEQYF. Written as DNA, the CDR3 is TGCGCCAGCAGCCTCAGCGGGACAGGGACCTTTGAGCAGTACTTC.

V gene TRBV7-9 combines with J gene TRBJ2-1; 10 positions match TRBD1. The CDR3 totals 16 residues. Germline V gene sequence: CDR1 SEHNR, CDR2 FQNEAQ (reference sequence). Trimming at V came to 5 bases and at J to 2 bases, leaving 6 bases not matched to a gene. This CDR3 is CASSPRDRGPYNEQFF. The CDR3 DNA is TGTGCCAGCAGCCCCCGGGACAGGGGCCCCTACAATGAGCAGTTCTTC.

This clone was seen only a few times. The chain employs TRBV11-2 and TRBJ2-7; 8 nucleotides line up with TRBD2. From germline, CDR1 is SGHAT and CDR2 FQNNGV. CDR3 size: 17 residues. The V segment lost 0 bases and the J segment 2 bases; nucleotides outside the gene matches: 9. CDR3 DNA: TGTGCCAGCAGCTTAGACCCTAGCGGGCGGACCACCTACGAGCAGTACTTC. The encoded protein is CASSLDPSGRTTYEQYF.

The rearrangement links TRBV30 to TRBJ2-5, with 9 bases identical to TRBD2. The CDR3 runs 17 residues. The germline CDR1 and CDR2 sequences are GTSNPN and SVGIG (reference sequence). V gave up 0 bases and J gave up 0 bases; unmatched junction bases: 8. CDR3: CAWSVGWLAGNQETQYF. The CDR3 DNA follows: TGTGCCTGGAGTGTAGGTTGGCTAGCGGGGAACCAAGAGACCCAGTACTTC. The full variable domain, with the rest looked up from reference TRBV30 and TRBJ2-5, is SQTIHQWPATLVQPVGSPLSLECTVEGTSNPNLYWYRQAAGRGLQLLFYSVGIGQISSEVPQNLSASRPQDRQFILSSKKLLLSDSGFYLCAWSVGWLAGNQETQYFGPGTRLLVL.

This chain links TRBV6-5 with TRBJ1-2; the match to TRBD1 covers 11 bases. Trimming removed 3 bases from V and 4 bases from J; junction bases left unmatched: 7. Germline-derived CDR1 and CDR2 are MNHEY and SVGAGI. CDR3 length equals 16 residues. CDR3 region: CASSYKGQGVGYGYTF. The CDR3 DNA is TGTGCCAGCAGTTATAAGGGACAGGGGGTTGGCTATGGCTACACCTTC.

The rearrangement uses TRBV28 and TRBJ1-2, with TRBD1 matching over 8 bases. J was trimmed by 2 bases and V by 3 bases; bases with no gene match: 5. CDR3 length: 15 residues. From germline, CDR1 is MDHEN and CDR2 SYDVKM. Written as DNA, the CDR3 is TGTGCCAGCAGTTTCCCGACAGGGGAAAACTATGGCTACACCTTC. It yields the protein CASSFPTGENYGYTF.

The chain employs TRBV11-2 and TRBJ2-1; 10 nucleotides line up with TRBD1. CDR1 is SGHAT and CDR2 is FQNNGV in the germline V gene. The V and J ends lost 5 bases and 7 bases, in that order; junction bases with no gene match: 5. The CDR3 runs to 14 residues. The CDR3 here is CASSRRTGGNEQFF. The CDR3 nucleotides are TGTGCCAGCAGCCGGAGGACAGGGGGGAATGAGCAGTTCTTC.

The chain employs TRBV6-2 or TRBV6-3 and TRBJ2-1, with 13 bases lining up with TRBD2. This CDR3 spans 17 amino acids. The germline V gene has CDR1 MNHEY and CDR2 SVGEGT. The V gene end was trimmed by 4 bases and the J gene end by 5 bases; junction bases not matched to a gene: 8. The CDR3 bases are TGTGCCAGCAGTTCCTGGACTAGCGGGAGCAGGGACAATGAGCAGTTCTTC. Its protein is CASSSWTSGSRDNEQFF.

The rearrangement joins TRBV10-3 to TRBJ2-5, with 9 bases identical to TRBD1. Trimming at V came to 6 bases and at J to 2 bases, leaving 4 bases not matched to a gene. There are 14 residues in the CDR3. CDR1 and CDR2 (germline): ENHRY, SYGVKD. CDR3 region: CAIRPDRGQETQYF. In nucleotides, the CDR3 is TGTGCCATCAGACCGGACAGGGGACAAGAGACCCAGTACTTC.

This clone has more than one count but fewer than ten. The chain joins TRBV7-9 to TRBJ2-7; D gene uncertain. The germline CDR1 and CDR2 sequences are SEHNR and FQNEAQ (reference sequence). The length of the CDR3 is 13 residues. With 2 bases removed from V and 0 bases from J, the gap between germline ends came to 5 bases. CDR3 sequence (DNA): TGTGCCAGCAGCTTACAGAACTCCTACGAGCAGTACTTC. Translation gives CASSLQNSYEQYF.

J is TRBJ1-2 and V is TRBV12-5; D might be TRBD1 (6 bases). Trimming took 2 bases from V and 7 from J, leaving 14 bases between them. This CDR3 region has 14 residues. The germline CDR1 and CDR2 sequences are LGHNT and FRNRAP. The CDR3 nucleotides read TGTGCTAGTGGTTTGTTTGGTACAGGGCGTGGCTACACCTTC. Protein product: CASGLFGTGRGYTF.

This clone has just a few counts. The chain links TRBV2 to TRBJ2-2; 9 nucleotides agree with TRBD2. The V segment lost 3 bases and the J segment 3 bases; nucleotides outside the gene matches: 5. Germline V lookup: CDR1 SNHLY, CDR2 FYNNEI. The CDR3 is made up of 16 amino acids. The CDR3 sequence is CASSDGQREDTGELFF. For the CDR3, the DNA is TGTGCCAGCAGTGATGGTCAGCGGGAGGACACCGGGGAGCTGTTTTTT.

This clone was detected only once. This chain links TRBV2 with TRBJ2-3, with D tentatively TRBD1 (6 bases). The CDR3 has 12 residues. V lost 6 bases and J 6 bases, leaving 10 bases between the germline ends. CDR1 and CDR2 (germline): SNHLY, FYNNEI. This CDR3 reads CASSAGADTQYF. In DNA, the CDR3 is TGTGCCAGCAGCGCAGGGGCCGATACGCAGTATTTT.

This clone was recorded once. J is TRBJ1-6 and V is TRBV30; D ambiguous. Germline CDR1 is GTSNPN and CDR2 is SVGIG (reference sequence). V dropped 0 bases and J dropped 0 bases, with 9 bases sitting between them. The CDR3 sequence is 16 residues long. CDR3 protein: CAWSVLGSSYNSPLHF. The CDR3 DNA is TGTGCCTGGAGTGTACTGGGCAGCTCCTATAATTCACCCCTCCACTTT.

J is TRBJ2-3 and V is TRBV9; the D gene is possibly TRBD1 (5 bases). V dropped 0 bases and J dropped 4 bases, with 12 bases sitting between them. The CDR3 is 15 amino acids. The germline gives CDR1 SGDLS, CDR2 YYNGEE. The CDR3 bases are TGTGCCAGCAGCGTAGCTGCCAGGGCCCCAGATACGCAGTATTTT. It is translated as CASSVAARAPDTQYF.

V and J are TRBV5-1 and TRBJ1-4, with no clear D. V dropped 4 bases and J dropped 0 bases, with 7 bases sitting between them. The CDR3 runs 14 residues. CDR1 and CDR2 from the germline V gene are SGHRS and YFSETQ. DNA of the CDR3: TGCGCCAGCAGCCCGTCTTCAACTAATGAAAAACTGTTTTTT. It yields the protein CASSPSSTNEKLFF.

The V and J genes are TRBV5-1 and TRBJ2-3, with D tentatively TRBD1 (5 bases). This CDR3 spans 17 amino acids. Germline V gene sequence: CDR1 SGHRS, CDR2 YFSETQ. Trimming left V 4 bases short and J 1 base short, with 19 bases between. The CDR3 is CASSPVPQGVGTDTQYF. The CDR3 DNA sequence: TGCGCCAGCAGCCCGGTCCCGCAGGGTGTGGGCACAGATACGCAGTATTTT.

This chain uses TRBV5-6 with TRBJ2-7; TRBD2 matches 8 bases. The length of the CDR3 is 15 residues. Germline-derived CDR1 and CDR2 are SGHDT and YYEEEE. With 2 bases clipped from V and 3 bases from J, the junction kept 7 bases outside the gene matches. CDR3 nucleotides: TGTGCCAGCAGCTTTCAGCCGGGACTAGGCTACGAGCAGTACTTC. Protein sequence: CASSFQPGLGYEQYF.